This record covers a single T cell receptor (beta chain). There are many counts of this clonotype. Its antigen specificity is not known. No per-base quality is available; no much larger clone lies one base away. This entry comes from a study of T cells in Graves' hyperthyroidism and ophthalmopathy (dated by TCRdb to between 2018 and 2021). Background on the whole study: Peripheral blood was collected at initial diagnosis, before any treatment. The paper reports TCR Vbeta CDR3 sequencing of 130 to 150 peripheral blood samples: around 45 ophthalmopathy, roughly 74 hyperthyroidism and around 17 progressor patients. The 90 to 100 discovery patients were randomly divided into training and test sets at a 7:3 ratio. TCR V-J signatures able to tell the groups apart were searched for in a discovery cohort of 90 to 100 patients, of whom around 43 had Graves' ophthalmopathy and around 57 had stable Graves' hyperthyroidism. Prospective prediction of ophthalmopathy was tested in an independent validation cohort consisting of 18 to 20 hyperthyroidism patients and more than 15 patients who later progressed to ophthalmopathy. The study also compared thyroid tissue and blood T-cell repertoires from five or six Graves' hyperthyroidism patients. After sampling, hyperthyroidism patients received methimazole starting at 30 mg daily, and ophthalmopathy patients received high-dose intravenous methylprednisolone.

TCR beta CDR3 regions were amplified from RNA transcripts. A first-round RT-PCR of the TCR CDR3 used the HTBI primer set with the Qiagen OneStep RT-PCR kit. Libraries were constructed in a second round of multiplex PCR, after which size selection and purification were carried out. Libraries were sequenced paired-end with 100 bp reads on an Illumina HiSeq2000. Processing in the source paper ran as follows. Raw data were processed with SOAPnuke, discarding reads with adapters, uncalled bases, mean Phred below 15, or no exact constant-primer or identifier match. High-quality paired reads were merged with COPE v1.2.5, and unique nucleotide sequences were defined as clonotypes. MiTCR v1.1 was used to align clonotypes to the IMGT TRBV, TRBD and TRBJ reference segments. Only V-J combinations with frequency above 0.0001, covering about 99% of repertoires, were analysed. A TCS score was defined as the ratio of F50 (clonal expansion) to E x V (chaos), with BLOSUM62-based TCRdist applied between CDR3 peptides within each V-J. Welch's t-statistics and random forest reduced around 520 V-J features to 10 to 15, which were used in a naive Bayes classifier (R e1071). TCRdb trimmed the raw reads at Q25, called clones with MiXCR and kept productive beta chains. Identical CDR3 proteins give one entry, which carries the most common genes and DNA. The V and J calls, along with clone size, are taken from TCRdb and not from the paper's own processing. For this sample there are about 410,000 distinct CDR3 sequences; roughly 15% appear just once. Around 20% of the sample rests with the top ten.

Ophthalmopathy patients had moderately to severely active disease, Clinical Activity Score of at least 3, NOSPECS grade of at least 4, and duration under 3 months. Patients with uncontrolled infections, other autoimmune diseases, pregnancy or lactation were excluded. Clinical symptoms, serum thyroxine and TRAb, thyroid ultrasound, and orbital computed tomography formed the basis for the diagnoses. PBMCs were isolated from about 10 ml of fresh peripheral blood by Ficoll-Paque density gradient centrifugation. Trizol reagent was used to extract total RNA, and RNA quality was then checked on an Agilent 2100 Bioanalyzer. Spanning cysteine to phenylalanine, the CDR3 consists of 14 amino acids. The entry retains the CDR3 DNA only, 42 bases that are in frame from base 1. From the germline V gene, CDR1 is KGHSH and CDR2 is LQKENI. V is pared back by 3 bases and J by 0 bases, with 9 bases lying between the germline termini.

Results and caveats for the whole study, not just this receptor: A model built on a 13 V-J signature distinguished ophthalmopathy from stable hyperthyroidism, reaching about 88% sensitivity and about 81% specificity in cross-validation and 80%/75% in testing. During validation, the model predicted progression to ophthalmopathy a median of approximately 7 months ahead of onset, with roughly 65% sensitivity and roughly 72% specificity. Most expanded thyroid clonotypes (frequency above 0.001) were also found in blood, which suggests that blood repertoires may mirror thyroid immune responses. Sample size was not statistically predetermined, and investigators were not blinded to group allocation.

The V gene is TRBV18 and the J gene is TRBJ2-7; no D gene call is confident. The TCR was taken from a woman aged 25-40 years with Graves' ophthalmopathy. The sample taken for sequencing was blood. The sequenced DNA is TGTGCCAGCTCACCCGGACGGAACTCCTACGAGCAGTACTTC. It specifies CASSPGRNSYEQYF.